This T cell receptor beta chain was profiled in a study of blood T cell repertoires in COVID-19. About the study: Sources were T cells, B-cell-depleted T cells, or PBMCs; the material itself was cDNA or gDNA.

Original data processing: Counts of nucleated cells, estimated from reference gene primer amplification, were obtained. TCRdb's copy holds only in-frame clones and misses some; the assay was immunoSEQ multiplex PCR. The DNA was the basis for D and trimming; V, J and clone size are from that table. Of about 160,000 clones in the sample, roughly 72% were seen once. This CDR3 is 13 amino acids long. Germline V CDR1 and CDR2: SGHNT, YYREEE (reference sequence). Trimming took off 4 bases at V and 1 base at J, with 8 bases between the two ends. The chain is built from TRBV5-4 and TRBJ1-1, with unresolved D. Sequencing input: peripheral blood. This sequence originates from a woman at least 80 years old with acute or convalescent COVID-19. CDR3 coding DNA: TGTGCCAGCAGCGCTCACTCGAACACTGAAGCTTTCTTT. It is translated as CASSAHSNTEAFF.